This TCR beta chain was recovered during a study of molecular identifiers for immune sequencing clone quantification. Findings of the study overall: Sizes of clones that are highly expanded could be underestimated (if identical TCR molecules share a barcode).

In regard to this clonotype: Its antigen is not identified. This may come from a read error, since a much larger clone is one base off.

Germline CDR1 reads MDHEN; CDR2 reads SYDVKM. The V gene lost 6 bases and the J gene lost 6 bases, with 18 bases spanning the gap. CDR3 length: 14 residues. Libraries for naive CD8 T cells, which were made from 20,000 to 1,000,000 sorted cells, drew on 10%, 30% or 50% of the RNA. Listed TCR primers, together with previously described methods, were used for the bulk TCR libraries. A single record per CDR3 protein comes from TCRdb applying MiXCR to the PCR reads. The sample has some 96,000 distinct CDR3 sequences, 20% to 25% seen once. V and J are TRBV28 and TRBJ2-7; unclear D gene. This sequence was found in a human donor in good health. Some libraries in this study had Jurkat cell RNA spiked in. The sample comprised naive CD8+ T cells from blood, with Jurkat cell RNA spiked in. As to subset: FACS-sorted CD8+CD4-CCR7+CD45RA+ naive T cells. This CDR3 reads CASSSPSGVGEQYF. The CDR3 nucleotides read TGTGCCAGCAGCTCTCCCTCTGGGGTCGGCGAGCAGTACTTC.